What follows are 7 T cell receptor beta chains derived from one specimen sequenced in a study of T cell responses to AZD1222 COVID-19 vaccine listed by TCRdb under 2021. Library prep was done by the immunoSEQ multiplex PCR assay. TCRdb's version of the immuneACCESS table is confined to in-frame rearrangements and falls short of the full clone set. An unresolved V gene accounts for under half of the shortfall where checked; the remainder is of unknown origin. The sample table contains over 120,000 clones; only one count was recorded for approximately 90% of them. In total, the top ten clones hold roughly 2% of the sample. The time point label corresponds to: baseline before first vaccination. The source material was peripheral blood, sampled on day 0 of AZD1222 vaccination. The receptors shown here come from an adult in good health.

The J gene is TRBJ2-5, the V gene TRBV28, with D unclear. CDR3 length: 16 residues. Germline CDR1 and CDR2: MDHEN and SYDVKM. Trimming removed 2 bases at V and 5 bases at J, with 18 bases between. The CDR3 region is CASSLSQQPRRETQYF. The CDR3 DNA sequence: TGTGCCAGCAGTTTAAGTCAACAGCCCCGCCGGGAGACCCAGTACTTC.

The chain employs TRBV5-4 and TRBJ2-7; TRBD1 aligns across 7 bases. J was trimmed by 4 bases and V by 0 bases; bases with no gene match: 4. The CDR3 contains 14 residues. CDR1 and CDR2 (germline): SGHNT, YYREEE (reference sequence). The CDR3 reads CASSLDTGEYEQYF. The CDR3 region has the DNA TGTGCCAGCAGCTTGGATACAGGGGAGTACGAGCAGTACTTC.

This rearrangement joins TRBV7-9 to TRBJ1-1; D might be TRBD1 (5 bases). Germline-derived CDR1 and CDR2 are SEHNR and FQNEAQ (reference sequence). The length of the CDR3 is 13 residues. V lost 5 bases, J lost 1 base, and 8 bases lay in between. CDR3 sequence reads: CASSETANTEAFF. The CDR3 bases are TGTGCCAGCAGCGAGACAGCGAACACTGAAGCTTTCTTT.

The rearrangement joins TRBV5-1 to TRBJ1-4; weak D call: TRBD1 (6 bases). CDR1 and CDR2 from the germline V gene are SGHRS and YFSETQ. The CDR3 spans 16 residues. V lost 6 bases and J 0 bases, leaving 15 bases between the germline ends. The CDR3 loop is CASTTGNAPTNEKLFF. The CDR3 DNA reads as TGCGCCAGCACAACAGGGAATGCTCCAACTAATGAAAAACTGTTTTTT.

This clone was seen only a few times. The J gene is TRBJ2-1, the V gene TRBV6-2 or TRBV6-3; no definite D call. The germline V gene has CDR1 MNHEY and CDR2 SVGEGT. V was pared by 2 bases and J by 0 bases, with 8 bases between. The CDR3 totals 15 residues. This chain's CDR3 is CASSYTWSSYNEQFF. CDR3 DNA: TGTGCCAGCAGTTACACTTGGAGCTCCTACAATGAGCAGTTCTTC.

This clone turned up a few times. The V call is TRBV4-2, the J call TRBJ1-1, with 11 nucleotides matching TRBD1. The V segment lost 0 bases and the J segment 6 bases; nucleotides outside the gene matches: 6. Germline CDR1 LGHNA, CDR2 YNFKEQ. The CDR3 is 16 amino acids. For the CDR3, the DNA is TGTGCCAGCAGCCAAGATCCGGGACAGGGGGGGTCTGAAGCTTTCTTT. Translating it yields CASSQDPGQGGSEAFF.

The chain employs TRBV7-9 and TRBJ1-2; 9 nucleotides agree with TRBD1. The CDR3 runs 15 residues. V lost 5 bases, J lost 4 bases, and 8 bases stayed unmatched. CDR1 SEHNR and CDR2 FQNEAQ come from the germline V gene (reference sequence). The chain's CDR3 is CASSATGTGPYGYTF. The CDR3 DNA is TGTGCCAGCAGCGCAACCGGGACAGGGCCCTATGGCTACACCTTC.